The sequence of this TCR beta chain was determined in a study of blood T cell repertoires in COVID-19. For the study at large: Donors in the United States, Italy and Spain gave samples during acute or convalescent COVID-19. From T cells, B-cell-depleted T cells, or PBMCs came the material, which was cDNA or gDNA.

This CDR3 has 14 amino acids. V was trimmed by 3 bases and J by 4 bases, leaving 10 bases between them. CDR1 and CDR2 (germline): LNHDA, SQIVND (reference sequence). This clone appeared a single time. The sample carries other DNA sequences with the same CDR3. Only in-frame clones appear in the TCRdb table, and some are missing; sequencing was by immunoSEQ multiplex PCR. The sample yields around 310,000 clones, 89% seen once. The gene calls are TRBV19 and TRBJ1-5; D is perhaps TRBD1 (5 bases). This TCR was recovered from a woman in her thirties or forties who had recovered from COVID-19. Sequencing input: PBMCs or T cells enriched from blood (not recorded which). CDR3 protein: CASSIQGGNQPQHF. Here the CDR3 DNA reads TGTGCCAGTAGTATCCAGGGTGGGAATCAGCCCCAGCATTTT. Drawing the rest from reference TRBV19 and TRBJ1-5, the complete variable domain is DGGITQSPKYLFRKEGQNVTLSCEQNLNHDAMYWYRQDPGQGLRLIYYSQIVNDFQKGDIAEGYSVSREKKESFPLTVTSAQKNPTAFYLCASSIQGGNQPQHFGDGTRLSIL.